Sequencing of this TCR beta chain was carried out in a study of blood T cell repertoires in COVID-19 (dated by TCRdb to the early 2020s). About the full investigation: Samples covering the acute and convalescent phases of COVID-19 were provided by collaborators in the United States, Italy and Spain. The material from the prospective study consisted of cDNA or gDNA derived from T cells, B-cell-depleted T cells, or PBMCs. Subjects who had been exposed to COVID-19, were actively infected with it, or had recovered from it provided the deeply sampled blood TCRbeta repertoires that made up the dataset. The repertoires were released in a freely available public database intended as a resource for research on the immune response to SARS-CoV-2. The samples were drawn from the first 160 participants of the ongoing ImmuneRACE study and from 1,254 subjects provided by 6 global collaborators. The sample metadata nearly always contained a de-identified subject ID, COVID-19 status, age in years and sex. Where available, HLA class I and class II types were taken from metadata supplied by the sample provider and were not determined by assay-based typing. What the work shows at the level of the full study, not this receptor alone: How much clinical and demographic metadata was included differed by source and by participant, and the metadata was provided uncurated.

Concerning this clone itself: There is no known antigen for this receptor. Base-call qualities are not available, and no considerably larger clone is one nucleotide away.

Relative to germline, V is missing 7 bases and J is missing 2 bases, with 2 bases of the junction outside any gene match. The CDR3 contains 12 residues, cysteine and phenylalanine counted. Left in the record is the CDR3 DNA by itself, 36 bases read in frame from the first base. CDR1 SNHLY and CDR2 FYNNEI were looked up in the germline V gene. The immunoSEQ Assay, a bias-controlled multiplex PCR, was used to amplify TCRbeta CDR3 regions from genomic DNA. In the paper's pipeline: The number of nucleated cells in each sample was estimated by amplification of reference gene primers within the assay. Sequence reads were collapsed and filtered to measure the absolute abundance of every unique TCRbeta CDR3 rearrangement. For each sample, productive Simpson clonality was calculated by taking the square root of Simpson's diversity index across productive rearrangements. This immuneACCESS table, as held by TCRdb, lists in-frame sequences with V and J called but not all clones. Of the missing ones, under half trace to an unresolved V gene in checked studies; the others have no known cause. D and trimming were read from the DNA, whereas the V and J calls and clone size are those reported in that table. Recorded for this sample are over 100,000 clones; approximately 91% of them occurred a single time. Of the sample, more than 4.5% falls within the top ten clones.

Each collaborating institution followed its own protocols to collect whole blood in K2EDTA tubes. For TCRbeta analysis, collaborator samples were shipped as frozen whole blood, as isolated PBMCs, or as DNA extracted from either sample type. Recombination joined TRBV2 with TRBJ2-7; a stretch of 7 junction bases matches TRBD1. The sequenced sample consisted of peripheral blood. This clonotype originated in a human donor in a cohort sampled during active COVID-19. The CDR3 region reads CASKQGAYEQYF. The DNA sequence is given as TGTGCCAGCAAGCAGGGGGCCTACGAGCAGTACTTC.